The T cell receptor beta chain under discussion was sequenced for a study of response to subunit inactivated influenza vaccine. Details on this clonotype: Its antigen is currently unknown.

Points from the study as a whole: Seasonal influenza vaccination, on each occasion, was suggested by the authors to recruit few new T cells.

The CDR3 runs to 16 residues. The ends were cut back, 0 bases at V and 4 bases at J, with 16 bases in the middle. Germline CDR1 SEHNR, CDR2 FQNEAQ (reference sequence). TCRdb itself ran the RT-PCR reads through MiXCR, one entry per CDR3 protein. The sample includes hundreds of thousands of distinct CDR3 sequences, roughly 14% seen only once; the top ten take 9.5% to 13%. The receptor was isolated from a man aged 50-60 years who received an inactivated influenza vaccine. Source: PBMCs from blood, taken 11 to 12 days after vaccination. The V and J genes are TRBV7-9 and TRBJ2-7; a weak D match, TRBD2 (5 bases). Written as DNA, the CDR3 is TGTGCCAGCAGCTTAGCAGCCTTCCCGGGAATGTACGAGCAGTACTTC. Translated: CASSLAAFPGMYEQYF.